The 29 T cell receptor beta chains listed next were all sequenced from one sample in a study of T-cell reconstitution after alpha-beta-depleted transplantation in children. Unique molecular identifiers were incorporated during preparation of the TCRbeta library. Each CDR3 protein is one row after TCRdb ran MiXCR on the PCR reads. Found here are 580,000 or so distinct CDR3 sequences, around 23% of them singletons; the top ten hold about 14%. The sample in question was PBMCs, mostly from graft donor cells, obtained 360 days after TCRalphabeta/CD19-depleted stem cell transplant. These receptors originate from a boy in the first two years of life who had a stem cell transplant for acute myeloid leukemia, so the T cells may come from the graft donor.

This clonotype was counted at least ten times. The chain recombines TRBV7-2 with TRBJ2-5; D not resolved. Per the germline V gene, CDR1 is SGHTA and CDR2 is FQGNSA. CDR3 length equals 12 residues. The V gene lost 3 bases and the J gene lost 5 bases, with 7 bases spanning the gap. CDR3 loop: CASSFPEETQYF. DNA for the CDR3: TGTGCCAGCAGCTTTCCTGAGGAGACCCAGTACTTC.

This clonotype was detected many times. V and J are TRBV18 and TRBJ2-7; a possible D gene is TRBD1 (6 bases). With 6 bases removed from V and 7 bases from J, the gap between germline ends came to 19 bases. CDR1 is KGHSH, CDR2 LQKENI, per germline. The CDR3 covers 14 residues. CDR3: CASSKQGDMIEQYF. In DNA form, the CDR3 reads TGTGCCAGCTCGAAACAGGGCGACATGATTGAGCAGTACTTC. The whole variable domain, filled in from reference TRBV18 and TRBJ2-7, reads NAGVMQNPRHLVRRRGQEARLRCSPMKGHSHVYWYRQLPEEGLKFMVYLQKENIIDESGMPKERFSAEFPKEGPSILRIQQVVRGDSAAYFCASSKQGDMIEQYFGPGTRLTVT.

This clonotype was observed at least ten times. The CDR3 sequence: CASSPSLAADTDTQYF. The CDR3 DNA follows: TGTGCCAGCAGTCCCTCACTAGCGGCGGATACAGATACGCAGTATTTT. This chain uses TRBV28 with TRBJ2-3, with 8 bases aligning to TRBD2. The CDR3 contains 16 residues. V lost 5 bases and J lost 3; bases outside the gene matches: 10. CDR1 MDHEN and CDR2 SYDVKM come from the germline V gene.

The rearrangement uses TRBV7-2 and TRBJ2-1; a possible D gene is TRBD2 (6 bases). This CDR3 has 16 residues. V was trimmed by 5 bases and J by 0 bases, leaving 14 bases between them. Germline CDR1 SGHTA, CDR2 FQGNSA. CDR3: CASSRQAGGSYNEQFF. Written as DNA, the CDR3 is TGTGCCAGCAGCCGACAAGCCGGGGGCTCCTACAATGAGCAGTTCTTC.

J is TRBJ2-1 and V is TRBV6-5, with a tentative D call TRBD1 (6 bases). Germline CDR1 is MNHEY and CDR2 is SVGAGI. CDR3 length: 15 amino acids. The germline V and J ends were trimmed by 2 bases and 2 bases, with 10 bases remaining between them. The CDR3 bases are TGTGCCAGCAGTTACCTAGACAGGCCCTACAATGAGCAGTTCTTC. This sequence encodes CASSYLDRPYNEQFF.

To note about this clonotype: The conserved closing phenylalanine or tryptophan is absent in this CDR3, likely reflecting a read error. The V gene is TRBV7-6, the J gene TRBJ1-1; 10 bases fit TRBD1. Germline V gene sequence: CDR1 SGHVS, CDR2 FNYEAQ. The V and J ends lost 5 bases and 5 bases, in that order; junction bases with no gene match: 8. This CDR3 spans 15 amino acids. CDR3 sequence reads: CASSHGTGEVTEAFY. The CDR3 DNA reads as TGTGCCAGCAGCCATGGGACAGGGGAGGTAACTGAAGCTTTCTAT.

This clonotype was observed many times. The rearrangement uses TRBV6-5 and TRBJ2-5; D may be TRBD2 (5 bases). This CDR3 contains 15 residues. The germline CDR1 and CDR2 sequences are MNHEY and SVGAGI. V dropped 3 bases and J dropped 5 bases, with 16 bases sitting between them. CDR3 amino acids: CASSYLSAPGETQYF. The CDR3 bases are TGTGCCAGCAGTTATTTGAGTGCCCCGGGGGAGACCCAGTACTTC.

A remark on this clonotype: This is likely a read error, given that the CDR3 carries no conserved phenylalanine or tryptophan at its end. The chain carries TRBV29-1 and TRBJ1-1; possibly TRBD1 for D (5 bases). Germline CDR1 reads SQVTM; CDR2 reads ANQGSEA. V was trimmed by 4 bases and J by 6 bases, leaving 9 bases between them. The CDR3 has 11 residues. Written as DNA, the CDR3 is TGCAGCGTTGCCCTAGGGGCTGAAGCTTTCTAT. Amino acids: CSVALGAEAFY.

V is TRBV9 and J is TRBJ2-1; 9 nucleotides agree with TRBD2. In germline, CDR1 is SGDLS, CDR2 YYNGEE. This CDR3 comprises 15 residues. Trimming cost V 5 bases and J 4 bases; bases outside gene matches: 7. The CDR3 sequence: CASRPAGGAYNEQFF. The CDR3 DNA sequence: TGTGCCAGCAGACCTGCGGGGGGGGCATACAATGAGCAGTTCTTC.

In this sample, this clonotype turned up a few times. The J gene is TRBJ1-5, the V gene TRBV29-1, with TRBD1 matching 7 bases. Germline CDR1 is SQVTM and CDR2 is ANQGSEA. V shed 6 bases, J shed 5 bases, and the junction held 4 bases outside the gene matches. This CDR3 comprises 12 residues. CDR3 region: CSVPTGDQPQHF. As DNA, the CDR3 is TGCAGCGTGCCAACAGGGGATCAGCCCCAGCATTTT.

The chain employs TRBV5-1 and TRBJ1-5, with D unclear. Trimming removed 4 bases at V and 3 bases at J, with 14 bases between. The germline V gene has CDR1 SGHRS and CDR2 YFSETQ. CDR3 size: 15 residues. CDR3 coding DNA: TGCGCCAGCAGCGTTGGCGGACGGAACAATCAGCCCCAGCATTTT. Encoded protein: CASSVGGRNNQPQHF.

This clonotype was observed a few times. The chain couples TRBV24-1 to TRBJ2-1; D is perhaps TRBD1 or TRBD2 (5 bases each). This CDR3 has 14 amino acids. Looked up from germline, CDR1 is KGHDR and CDR2 is SFDVKD. V lost 2 bases, J lost 7 bases, and 11 bases lay in between. DNA for the CDR3: TGTGCCACCAGTGATTCCGGGACCCGGAATGAGCAGTTCTTC. This translates into CATSDSGTRNEQFF.

This clonotype was seen more than once but under ten times. The chain's CDR3 is CSAVDSLHTEAFF. CDR3 bases: TGCAGTGCTGTAGACAGCCTTCACACTGAAGCTTTCTTT. This rearrangement joins TRBV20-1 to TRBJ1-1; D is perhaps TRBD1 (5 bases). There are 13 residues in the CDR3. CDR1 is DFQATT, CDR2 SNEGSKA, per germline (reference sequence). Trimming pared 5 bases from V and 3 bases from J, leaving 13 bases between.

The table lists this clonotype with many counts. This chain joins TRBV20-1 and TRBJ2-3; 12 bases match TRBD2. The CDR3 has 15 residues. Germline assignment: CDR1 DFQATT and CDR2 SNEGSKA (reference sequence). CDR3 amino acids: CIPSGGAGGTDTQYF. The CDR3 DNA reads as TGCATCCCTAGCGGGGGGGCGGGGGGCACAGATACGCAGTATTTT.

This clonotype was detected a few times. Here the CDR3 reads CSASETSWLEQFF. In nucleotides, the CDR3 is TGCAGTGCTTCCGAAACTAGTTGGCTTGAGCAGTTCTTC. The genes are TRBV20-1 and TRBJ2-1, with D perhaps TRBD2 (5 bases). Trimming left V 5 bases short and J 9 bases short, with 17 bases between. Germline V gene lookup returns CDR1 DFQATT and CDR2 SNEGSKA (reference sequence). CDR3 length: 13 amino acids.

This clonotype was counted many times. J is TRBJ2-7 and V is TRBV2, with D hard to call. The V gene lost 7 bases and the J gene lost 0 bases, with 10 bases spanning the gap. The length of the CDR3 is 13 residues. The V gene's germline CDR1 is SNHLY and CDR2 FYNNEI. This chain's CDR3 is CASKVQSSYEQYV. The CDR3 coding sequence is TGTGCCAGCAAGGTTCAGAGCTCCTACGAGCAGTACGTC.

The rearrangement uses TRBV7-2 and TRBJ2-3, with TRBD2 identical over 8 bases. CDR1 and CDR2 from the germline V gene are SGHTA and FQGNSA. The CDR3 extends over 15 amino acids. V lost 7 bases and J lost 5; bases outside the gene matches: 11. The CDR3 loop is CASTYSGARGDTQYF. The CDR3 coding sequence is TGTGCCAGCACCTATAGCGGGGCCAGGGGAGATACGCAGTATTTT.

This clonotype was found a few times. The chain couples TRBV20-1 to TRBJ2-4, with D perhaps matching TRBD2 (7 bases). V gave up 3 bases and J gave up 8 bases, with 17 bases separating them. The CDR3 is 14 amino acids. Germline V gene lookup returns CDR1 DFQATT and CDR2 SNEGSKA (reference sequence). In nucleotides, the CDR3 is TGCAGTGCTAGCTTAGGGGGGGGTTTCTACATTCAGTACTTC. It is translated as CSASLGGGFYIQYF.

This chain links TRBV6-2 or TRBV6-3 with TRBJ2-7; D is perhaps TRBD1 (6 bases). V dropped 2 bases and J dropped 0 bases, with 11 bases sitting between them. CDR1 and CDR2 (germline): MNHEY, SVGEGT. The CDR3 length is 15 residues. Here the CDR3 reads CASSYPRGSSYEQYF. The CDR3 DNA follows: TGTGCCAGCAGTTACCCCAGGGGAAGCTCCTACGAGCAGTACTTC.

The chain has TRBV18 and TRBJ2-1, with 9 bases identical to TRBD2. V lost 3 bases, J lost 1 base, and 7 bases stayed unmatched. The CDR3 spans 17 residues. Germline V gene lookup returns CDR1 KGHSH and CDR2 LQKENI. In nucleotides, the CDR3 is TGTGCCAGCTCACCCCCTGGACTAGCGTCGTCCTACAATGAGCAGTTCTTC. Its translation is CASSPPGLASSYNEQFF.

This clonotype was seen many times. V usage is TRBV20-1 and J usage is TRBJ1-4; TRBD1 agrees at 10 bases. Looked up from germline, CDR1 is DFQATT and CDR2 is SNEGSKA (reference sequence). This CDR3 region has 18 residues. V shed 1 base and J 0 bases; nucleotides not matched to a gene: 8. CDR3 nucleotides: TGCAGTGCTAGAGGAGTAGGGACAGGGGACGCAACTAATGAAAAACTGTTTTTT. This translates into CSARGVGTGDATNEKLFF.

This clonotype was observed a handful of times. The gene calls are TRBV20-1 and TRBJ2-1; the match to TRBD2 covers 7 bases. The CDR3 runs 14 residues. V lost 3 bases and J lost 2; bases outside the gene matches: 4. Germline assignment: CDR1 DFQATT and CDR2 SNEGSKA (reference sequence). The DNA for the CDR3 is TGCAGTGCTAGTTCCAGCGGGGCCTACAATGAGCAGTTCTTC. Residues: CSASSSGAYNEQFF.

This clonotype was observed many times. The chain employs TRBV12-3 or TRBV12-4 and TRBJ2-5; D might be TRBD2 (7 bases). Trimming removed 2 bases from V and 4 bases from J, with 8 bases in between. The CDR3 loop spans 13 amino acids. Here the CDR3 DNA reads TGTGCCAGCAGTTTAAGGGGGGGAGAGACCCAGTACTTC. Protein product: CASSLRGGETQYF.

The chain employs TRBV12-3 or TRBV12-4 and TRBJ2-3; unclear D gene. The CDR3 has 13 amino acids. The V gene lost 6 bases and the J gene lost 6 bases, with 13 bases spanning the gap. The CDR3 protein is CASRPPARDTQYF. CDR3 DNA sequence: TGTGCCAGCAGACCCCCCGCCAGGGATACGCAGTATTTT.

This clonotype was counted at least ten times. The CDR3 protein is CSLRGTGDTYNEQFF. CDR3 bases: TGCAGCTTGAGGGGGACAGGGGATACCTACAATGAGCAGTTCTTC. V is TRBV29-1 and J is TRBJ2-1; 10 bases line up with TRBD1. Germline V gene lookup returns CDR1 SQVTM and CDR2 ANQGSEA. J gave up 2 bases and V 8 bases, and 9 bases lay outside the gene matches. CDR3 length equals 15 residues.

The J gene is TRBJ2-2, the V gene TRBV12-3 or TRBV12-4; D may be TRBD2 (5 bases). V lost 6 bases, J lost 7 bases, and 12 bases lay in between. This CDR3 region has 13 residues. As DNA, the CDR3 is TGTGCCAGCAGAACTAGGAACTACGGGGAGCTGTTTTTT. It encodes CASRTRNYGELFF.

V and J are TRBV20-1 and TRBJ2-2; D gene unclear. V lost 0 bases and J 6 bases, leaving 5 bases between the germline ends. The germline V gene has CDR1 DFQATT and CDR2 SNEGSKA (reference sequence). CDR3 length: 12 amino acids. DNA for the CDR3: TGCAGTGCTAGAGACGCCTCCGGGGAGCTGTTTTTT. Encoded protein: CSARDASGELFF.

The sample holds a few counts of this clonotype. The chain joins TRBV6-5 to TRBJ2-7, with 8 bases fitting TRBD2. CDR1 and CDR2 (germline): MNHEY, SVGAGI. The CDR3 is 14 amino acids. V shed 2 bases and J 7 bases; nucleotides not matched to a gene: 7. Written as DNA, the CDR3 is TGTGCCAGCAGTTACCCGAGCGGGGGTGGTGAGCAGTACGTC. Encoded protein: CASSYPSGGGEQYV.

The chain has TRBV29-1 and TRBJ1-3; D not certain. Germline V gene data show CDR1 as SQVTM and CDR2 as ANQGSEA. The CDR3 sequence is 13 residues long. The V and J ends lost 6 bases and 3 bases respectively, with 12 bases between them. CDR3 DNA sequence: TGCAGCGTCAAAGGACTTTTTGGAAACACCATATATTTT. Translating gives CSVKGLFGNTIYF.